This TCR beta chain was recovered during a study of blood T cell repertoires in COVID-19. Background on the study: Italy, Spain and the United States were the sources of the convalescent and acute COVID-19 samples. T cells, B-cell-depleted T cells, or PBMCs provided the cDNA or gDNA that served as material.

V dropped 3 bases and J dropped 1 base, with 9 bases sitting between them. Germline loops: CDR1 LGHDT, CDR2 YNNKEL (reference sequence). The CDR3 spans 14 residues. The authors' processing: How many nucleated cells were present was estimated from reference gene primer amplification. Profiled with immunoSEQ multiplex PCR; TCRdb holds only in-frame clones, not every one. V and J calls plus clone size are reproduced from that table; the DNA served to infer D and trimming. This table holds approximately 40,000 clones, more than 85% found once. V usage is TRBV3-1 (or the pseudogene TRBV3-2) and J usage is TRBJ1-1; D is perhaps TRBD1 (6 bases). Input material: peripheral blood. The clonotype was recovered from a human donor in a cohort sampled during active COVID-19. The CDR3 loop is CASSHGQPNTEAFF. The CDR3 nucleotides read TGTGCCAGCAGCCATGGACAGCCGAACACTGAAGCTTTCTTT.